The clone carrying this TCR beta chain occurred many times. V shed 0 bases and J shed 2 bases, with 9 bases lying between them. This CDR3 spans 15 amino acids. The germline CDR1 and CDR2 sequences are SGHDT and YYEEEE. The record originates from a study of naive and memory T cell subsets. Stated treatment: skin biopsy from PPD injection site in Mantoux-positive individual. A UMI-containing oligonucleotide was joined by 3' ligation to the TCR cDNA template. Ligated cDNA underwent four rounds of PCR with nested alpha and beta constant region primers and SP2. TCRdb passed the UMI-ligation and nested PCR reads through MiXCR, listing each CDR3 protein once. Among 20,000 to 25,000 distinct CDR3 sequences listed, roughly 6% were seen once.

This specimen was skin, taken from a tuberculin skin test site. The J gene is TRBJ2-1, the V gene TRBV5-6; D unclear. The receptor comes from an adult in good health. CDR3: CASSLVGEAYNEQFF. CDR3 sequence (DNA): TGTGCCAGCAGCTTGGTTGGGGAAGCCTACAATGAGCAGTTCTTC.